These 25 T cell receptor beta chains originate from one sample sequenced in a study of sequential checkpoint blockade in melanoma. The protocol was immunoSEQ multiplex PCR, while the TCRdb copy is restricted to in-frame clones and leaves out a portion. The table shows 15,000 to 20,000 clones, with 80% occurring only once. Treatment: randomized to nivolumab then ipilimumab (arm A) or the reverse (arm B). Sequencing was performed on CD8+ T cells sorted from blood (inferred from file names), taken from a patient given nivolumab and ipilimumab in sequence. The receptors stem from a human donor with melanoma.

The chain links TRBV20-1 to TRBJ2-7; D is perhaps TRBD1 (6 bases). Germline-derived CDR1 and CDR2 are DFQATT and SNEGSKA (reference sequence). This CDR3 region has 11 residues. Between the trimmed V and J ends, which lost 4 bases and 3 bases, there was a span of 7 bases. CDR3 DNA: TGCAGTGCTACACAGGGCTACGAGCAGTACTTC. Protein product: CSATQGYEQYF.

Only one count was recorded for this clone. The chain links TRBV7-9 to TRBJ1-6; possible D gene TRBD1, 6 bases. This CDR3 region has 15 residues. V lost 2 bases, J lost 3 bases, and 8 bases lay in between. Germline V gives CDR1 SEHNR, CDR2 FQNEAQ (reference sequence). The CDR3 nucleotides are TGTGCCAGCAGCTTAAAGGACAGCTATAATTCACCCCTCCACTTT. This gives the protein CASSLKDSYNSPLHF.

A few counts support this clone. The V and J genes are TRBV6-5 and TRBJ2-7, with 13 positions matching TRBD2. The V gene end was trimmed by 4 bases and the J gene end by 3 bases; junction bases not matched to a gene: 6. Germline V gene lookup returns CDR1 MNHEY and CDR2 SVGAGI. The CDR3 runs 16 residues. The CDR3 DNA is TGTGCCAGCAGTTTGTGGGGGACTAGCGGGAACTACGAGCAGTACTTC. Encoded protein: CASSLWGTSGNYEQYF.

This chain's CDR3 is CAIGDSIFSYEQYF. The CDR3, as DNA: TGTGCCATCGGGGACAGTATATTCTCCTACGAGCAGTACTTC. The V call is TRBV10-3, the J call TRBJ2-7; TRBD1 matches 7 bases. CDR1 ENHRY and CDR2 SYGVKD come from the germline V gene. V lost 8 bases, J lost 0 bases, and 7 bases stayed unmatched. The CDR3 has 14 amino acids.

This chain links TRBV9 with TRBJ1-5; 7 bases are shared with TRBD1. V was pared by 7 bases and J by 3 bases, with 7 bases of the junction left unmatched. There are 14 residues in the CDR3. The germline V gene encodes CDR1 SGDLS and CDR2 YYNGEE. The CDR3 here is CASGKGTDNQPQHF. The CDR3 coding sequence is TGTGCCAGCGGGAAAGGGACAGACAATCAGCCCCAGCATTTT.

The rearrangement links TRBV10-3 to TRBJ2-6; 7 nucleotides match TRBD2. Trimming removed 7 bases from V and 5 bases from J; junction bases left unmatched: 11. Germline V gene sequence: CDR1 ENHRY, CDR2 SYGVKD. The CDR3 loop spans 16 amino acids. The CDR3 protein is CAINGGMGGRANVLTF. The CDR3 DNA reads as TGTGCCATCAACGGGGGGATGGGGGGTAGGGCCAACGTCCTGACTTTC.

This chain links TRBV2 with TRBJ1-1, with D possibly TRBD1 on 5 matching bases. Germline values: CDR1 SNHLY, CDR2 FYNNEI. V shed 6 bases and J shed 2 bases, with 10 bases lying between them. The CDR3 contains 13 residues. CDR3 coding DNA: TGTGCCAGCAGAGGGGACTACAACACTGAAGCTTTCTTT. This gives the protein CASRGDYNTEAFF.

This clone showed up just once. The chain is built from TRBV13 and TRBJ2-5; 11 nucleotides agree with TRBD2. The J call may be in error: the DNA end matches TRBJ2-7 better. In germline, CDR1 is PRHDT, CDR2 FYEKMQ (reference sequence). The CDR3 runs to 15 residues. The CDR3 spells CASRMGLAVRDEQYF. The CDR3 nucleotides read TGTGCCAGCAGGATGGGACTAGCGGTTCGGGACGAGCAGTACTTC.

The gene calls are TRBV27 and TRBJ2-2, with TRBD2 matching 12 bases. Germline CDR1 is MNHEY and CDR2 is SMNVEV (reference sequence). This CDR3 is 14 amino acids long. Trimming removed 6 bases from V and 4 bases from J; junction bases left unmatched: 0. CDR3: CASRLAGGTGELFF. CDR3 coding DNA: TGTGCCAGCAGACTAGCGGGGGGCACCGGGGAGCTGTTTTTT.

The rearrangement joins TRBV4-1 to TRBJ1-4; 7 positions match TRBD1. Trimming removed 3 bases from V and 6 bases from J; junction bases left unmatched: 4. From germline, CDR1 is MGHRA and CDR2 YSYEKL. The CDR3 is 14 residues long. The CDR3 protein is CASSQGRGDEKLFF. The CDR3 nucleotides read TGCGCCAGCAGCCAGGGCAGGGGGGATGAAAAACTGTTTTTT.

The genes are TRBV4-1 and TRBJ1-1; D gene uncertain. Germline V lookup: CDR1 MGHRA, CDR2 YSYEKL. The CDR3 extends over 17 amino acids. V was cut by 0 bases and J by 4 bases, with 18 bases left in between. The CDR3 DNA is TGCGCCAGCAGCCAAGATGTTTGGGCCGGTGGGAGCACTGAAGCTTTCTTT. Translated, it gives CASSQDVWAGGSTEAFF.

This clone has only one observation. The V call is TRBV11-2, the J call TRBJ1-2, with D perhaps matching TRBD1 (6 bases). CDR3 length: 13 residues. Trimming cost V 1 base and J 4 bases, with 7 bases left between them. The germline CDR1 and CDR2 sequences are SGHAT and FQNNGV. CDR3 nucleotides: TGTGCCAGCAGCTTAGTGGGGGCCTATGGCTACACCTTC. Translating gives CASSLVGAYGYTF.

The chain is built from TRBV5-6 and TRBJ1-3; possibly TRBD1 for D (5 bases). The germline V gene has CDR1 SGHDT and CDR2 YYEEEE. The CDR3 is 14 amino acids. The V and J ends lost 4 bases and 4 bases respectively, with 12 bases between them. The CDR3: CASSRQGDGNTIYF. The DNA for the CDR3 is TGTGCCAGCAGCAGGCAGGGTGACGGAAACACCATATATTTT.

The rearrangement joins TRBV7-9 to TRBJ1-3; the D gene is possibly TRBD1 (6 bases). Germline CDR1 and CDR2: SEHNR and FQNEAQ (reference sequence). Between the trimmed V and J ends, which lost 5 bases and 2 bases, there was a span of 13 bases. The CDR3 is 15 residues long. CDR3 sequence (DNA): TGTGCCAGCAGCCCGGCGGGGGCTACTGGAAACACCATATATTTT. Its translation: CASSPAGATGNTIYF.

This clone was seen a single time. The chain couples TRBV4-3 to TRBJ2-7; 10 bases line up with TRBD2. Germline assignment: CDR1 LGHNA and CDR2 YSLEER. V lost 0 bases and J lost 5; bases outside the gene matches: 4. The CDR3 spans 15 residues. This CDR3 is CASSQDGLAGDEQYF. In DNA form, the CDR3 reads TGCGCCAGCAGCCAAGATGGTCTAGCGGGAGACGAGCAGTACTTC.

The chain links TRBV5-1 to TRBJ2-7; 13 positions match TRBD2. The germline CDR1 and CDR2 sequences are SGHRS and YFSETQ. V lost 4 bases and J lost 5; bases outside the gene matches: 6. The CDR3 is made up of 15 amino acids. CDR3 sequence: CASSLGLAGIDEQYF. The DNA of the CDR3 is TGCGCCAGCAGCCTGGGACTAGCGGGAATAGACGAGCAGTACTTC.

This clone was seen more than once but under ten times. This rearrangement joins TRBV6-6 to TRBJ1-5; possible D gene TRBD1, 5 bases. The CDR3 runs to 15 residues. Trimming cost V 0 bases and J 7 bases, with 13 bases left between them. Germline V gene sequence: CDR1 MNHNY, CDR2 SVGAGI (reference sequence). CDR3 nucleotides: TGTGCCAGCAGTTACTCCGCGCAGGGCTGGCAGCCCCAGCATTTT. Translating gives CASSYSAQGWQPQHF.

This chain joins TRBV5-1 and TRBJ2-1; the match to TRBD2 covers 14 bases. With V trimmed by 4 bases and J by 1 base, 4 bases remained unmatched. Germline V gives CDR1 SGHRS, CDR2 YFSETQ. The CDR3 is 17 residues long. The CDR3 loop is CASSKGLAGDSYNEQFF. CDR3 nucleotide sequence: TGCGCCAGCAGCAAGGGACTAGCGGGGGATTCCTACAATGAGCAGTTCTTC.

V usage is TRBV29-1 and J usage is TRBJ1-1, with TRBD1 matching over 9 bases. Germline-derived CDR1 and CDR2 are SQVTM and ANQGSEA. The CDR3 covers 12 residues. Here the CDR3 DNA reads TGCGGTGGGACAGGGATGAACACTGAAGCTTTCTTT. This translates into CGGTGMNTEAFF.

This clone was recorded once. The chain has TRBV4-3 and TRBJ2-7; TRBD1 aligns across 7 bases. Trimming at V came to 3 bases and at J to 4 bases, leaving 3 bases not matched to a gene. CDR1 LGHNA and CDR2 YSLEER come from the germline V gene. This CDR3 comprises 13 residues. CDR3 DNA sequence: TGCGCCAGCAGCCAGGACAGGAGGTACGAGCAGTACTTC. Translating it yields CASSQDRRYEQYF.

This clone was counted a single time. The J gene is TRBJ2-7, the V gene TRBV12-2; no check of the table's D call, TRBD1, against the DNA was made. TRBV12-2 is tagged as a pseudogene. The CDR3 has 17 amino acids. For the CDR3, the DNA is TGTGCAAGTCGCTTAGCCACAGGGGACAGTGGGAGGAGGGAGCAGTACTTC. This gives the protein CASRLATGDSGRREQYF.

The DNA for the CDR3 is TGTGCCTGGAGTGACAGGGTCCAAGAGCCCCAGCATTTT. Residues: CAWSDRVQEPQHF. The chain uses TRBV30 and TRBJ1-5, with TRBD1 as a possible D gene (6 bases). Germline CDR1 and CDR2: GTSNPN and SVGIG (reference sequence). The V end lost 1 base, the J end lost 8 bases, and 12 bases lay between the germline ends. The CDR3 has 13 residues. Based on the CDR3 plus reference TRBV30 and TRBJ1-5, the full variable domain is SQTIHQWPATLVQPVGSPLSLECTVEGTSNPNLYWYRQAAGRGLQLLFYSVGIGQISSEVPQNLSASRPQDRQFILSSKKLLLSDSGFYLCAWSDRVQEPQHFGDGTRLSIL.

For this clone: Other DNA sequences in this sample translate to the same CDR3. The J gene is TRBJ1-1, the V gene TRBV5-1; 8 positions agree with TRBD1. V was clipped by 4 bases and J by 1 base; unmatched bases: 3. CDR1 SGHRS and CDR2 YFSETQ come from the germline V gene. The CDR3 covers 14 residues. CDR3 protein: CASSGGQENTEAFF. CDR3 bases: TGCGCCAGCAGCGGGGGACAGGAGAACACTGAAGCTTTCTTT. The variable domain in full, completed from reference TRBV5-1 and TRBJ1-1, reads KAGVTQTPRYLIKTRGQQVTLSCSPISGHRSVSWYQQTPGQGLQFLFEYFSETQRNKGNFPGRFSGRQFSNSRSEMNVSTLELGDSALYLCASSGGQENTEAFFGQGTRLTVV.

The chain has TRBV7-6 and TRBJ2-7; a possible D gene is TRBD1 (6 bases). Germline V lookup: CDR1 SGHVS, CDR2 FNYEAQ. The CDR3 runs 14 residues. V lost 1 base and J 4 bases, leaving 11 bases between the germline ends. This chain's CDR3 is CASSLGQGGYEQYF. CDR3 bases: TGTGCCAGCAGCTTAGGCCAAGGGGGTTACGAGCAGTACTTC.

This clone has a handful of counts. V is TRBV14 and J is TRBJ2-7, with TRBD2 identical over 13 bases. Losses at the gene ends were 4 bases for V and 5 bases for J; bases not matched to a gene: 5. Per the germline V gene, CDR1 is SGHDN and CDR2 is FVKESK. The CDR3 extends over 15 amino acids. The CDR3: CASSRGLAGVDEQYF. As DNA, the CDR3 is TGTGCCAGCAGCCGAGGACTAGCGGGAGTAGACGAGCAGTACTTC.